These 24 T cell receptor beta chains were all obtained from the same sample, sequenced in a study of T cell clusters in autoimmune cytopenias. TRB rearrangements were amplified by touch-down multiplex PCR with mixed TRB-A/B primers. TCRdb derives one entry per CDR3 protein from the multiplex PCR reads, leaving out DNA. This sample contains thousands of distinct CDR3 sequences. Some 38,000 genome equivalents of blood DNA were amplified for TRB. What was sequenced was peripheral blood. Receptors originate from a human donor with an autoimmune cytopenia or autoimmune hepatitis (not recorded which).

This clonotype ranks as medium-sized (0.01 to 0.1%) in terms of frequency. This sequence joins TRBV30 and TRBJ1-6. The CDR3 is 13 residues long. Per the germline V gene, CDR1 is GTSNPN and CDR2 is SVGIG (reference sequence). CDR3 sequence reads: CAWSVGAVKPLHF.

This clonotype is called medium-sized (0.01 to 0.1%) based on its frequency. The chain has TRBV30 and TRBJ1-5. The CDR3 extends over 13 amino acids. CDR1 and CDR2 (germline): GTSNPN, SVGIG (reference sequence). CDR3 protein: CAWSKGSNQPQHF.

This clonotype shows up as medium-sized by frequency. The rearrangement joins TRBV30 to TRBJ1-1; TCRdb reports TRBD1, a call that lacks DNA to check it against. Germline CDR1 is GTSNPN and CDR2 is SVGIG (reference sequence). The CDR3 has 12 residues. CDR3 in amino acids: CAWSVNLGAAFF.

This clonotype is classed as medium-sized by frequency. J is TRBJ2-3 and V is TRBV7-2. Per the germline V gene, CDR1 is SGHTA and CDR2 is FQGNSA. There are 14 residues in the CDR3. This chain's CDR3 is CASSSSVSTDTQYF.

Judged by frequency, this clonotype is large. The chain is built from TRBV29-1 and TRBJ1-3. Germline lookup yields CDR1 SQVTM and CDR2 ANQGSEA. The CDR3 contains 12 residues. This CDR3 is CSVGGTGNTIYF.

Measured by frequency, this clonotype is medium-sized. The rearrangement joins TRBV5-1 to TRBJ2-5. There are 14 residues in the CDR3. Germline values: CDR1 SGHRS, CDR2 YFSETQ. The CDR3 spells CASYGPTSQETQYF.

Judged by frequency, this clonotype is medium-sized. V and J are TRBV18 and TRBJ2-3; TCRdb picks TRBD1, but there is no DNA to check that call. CDR1 is KGHSH and CDR2 is LQKENI in the germline V gene. The CDR3 has 13 residues. The CDR3 here is CASSPGATDTQYF.

This clonotype is labeled large based on frequency. The V call is TRBV6-5, the J call TRBJ2-7; TCRdb's D call, TRBD1, is unchecked because there is no DNA. The CDR3 is 14 amino acids. Germline V gene lookup returns CDR1 MNHEY and CDR2 SVGAGI. CDR3 in amino acids: CASSGTGGSYEQYF.

This clonotype ranks as medium-sized in terms of frequency. The V gene is TRBV18, the J gene TRBJ1-5; TCRdb's D gene call, TRBD1, goes unchecked for lack of DNA. The germline gives CDR1 KGHSH, CDR2 LQKENI. The CDR3 is 15 residues long. The CDR3 reads CASSPPSQGQQPQHF.

This clonotype is deemed medium-sized (0.01 to 0.1%) by its frequency. The chain couples TRBV19 to TRBJ1-4. Germline V lookup: CDR1 LNHDA, CDR2 SQIVND (reference sequence). The CDR3 spans 16 residues. The CDR3 reads CASSTNPTHGGEKLFF.

This clonotype is deemed medium-sized by its frequency. This rearrangement joins TRBV12-3 or TRBV12-4 to TRBJ2-1; as DNA is missing, the TRBD2 call by TCRdb cannot be tested. The CDR3 length is 14 residues. The CDR3 protein is CASSFPSGRNEQFF.

In terms of frequency, this clonotype is medium-sized. V usage is TRBV12-3 or TRBV12-4 and J usage is TRBJ2-5; TCRdb's assignment of TRBD1 cannot be checked, as there is no DNA. The length of the CDR3 is 13 residues. This CDR3 reads CASSPGQTETQYF.

According to its frequency, this clonotype is medium-sized. This chain uses TRBV5-4 with TRBJ2-3. CDR3 length: 13 amino acids. Germline CDR1 SGHNT, CDR2 YYREEE (reference sequence). CDR3: CASSLGERDTQYF.

Considering frequency, this clonotype is medium-sized. The rearrangement joins TRBV11-1 to TRBJ2-5; TCRdb selects TRBD2, and the lack of DNA leaves this call unchecked. Germline V gene sequence: CDR1 SGHAT, CDR2 FQDESV (reference sequence). The CDR3 has 15 residues. CDR3 residues: CASSSPETSGETQYF.

Frequency places this clonotype as medium-sized. The chain joins TRBV7-2 to TRBJ2-1; TCRdb gives TRBD2 as the D gene, but with no DNA this cannot be confirmed. The germline V gene has CDR1 SGHTA and CDR2 FQGNSA. CDR3 size: 14 residues. CDR3 residues: CASSPVRAGDEQFF.

This clonotype counts as medium-sized by frequency. The rearrangement uses TRBV18 and TRBJ1-1; the TCRdb D gene call, TRBD1, has no DNA to confirm it. The CDR3 runs 15 residues. Germline V gives CDR1 KGHSH, CDR2 LQKENI. CDR3 sequence: CASSLDTGILTEAFF.

Its frequency marks this clonotype as medium-sized. The chain recombines TRBV27 with TRBJ2-5; without DNA, the TCRdb call of TRBD1 cannot be checked. The germline V gene has CDR1 MNHEY and CDR2 SMNVEV (reference sequence). The CDR3 spans 15 residues. The CDR3 spells CASSPAPGQGRTQYF.

This clonotype is labeled medium-sized based on frequency. The chain uses TRBV20-1 and TRBJ2-5; without DNA, the TCRdb call of TRBD2 cannot be checked. Germline loops: CDR1 DFQATT, CDR2 SNEGSKA (reference sequence). The CDR3 covers 14 residues. The CDR3 sequence is CSARRGTRDETQYF.

This clonotype ranks as medium-sized in terms of frequency. J is TRBJ1-2 and V is TRBV12-3 or TRBV12-4; the D gene TCRdb calls, TRBD1, cannot be checked with no DNA. This CDR3 comprises 13 residues. This chain's CDR3 is CASSRTGGYGYTF.

According to its frequency, this clonotype is medium-sized. The V call is TRBV6-5, the J call TRBJ2-6. This CDR3 region has 14 residues. Germline V gene lookup returns CDR1 MNHEY and CDR2 SVGAGI. The CDR3: CASKTSSGANVLTF.

By frequency, this clonotype registers medium-sized (0.01 to 0.1%). V gene TRBV6-4 combines with J gene TRBJ2-1. This CDR3 region has 14 residues. Germline assignment: CDR1 MRHNA and CDR2 SNTAGT. The chain's CDR3 is CASSASGNYNEQFF.

This clonotype is called medium-sized based on its frequency. J is TRBJ1-5 and V is TRBV19; without DNA, the TCRdb call of TRBD1 cannot be checked. CDR1 and CDR2 from the germline V gene are LNHDA and SQIVND (reference sequence). The CDR3 contains 15 residues. The CDR3 reads CASSTQGGEGQPQHF.

This clonotype shows up as medium-sized by frequency. The gene calls are TRBV24-1 and TRBJ1-5; TCRdb returns TRBD1, unconfirmable since there is no DNA. The CDR3 length is 15 residues. Per germline, CDR1 KGHDR and CDR2 SFDVKD. The CDR3 protein is CATPKGDRSNQPQHF.

This clonotype is labeled medium-sized (0.01 to 0.1%) based on frequency. V and J are TRBV19 and TRBJ2-2; no DNA is available, so the TRBD1 call from TCRdb remains unchecked. Germline V gene data show CDR1 as LNHDA and CDR2 as SQIVND (reference sequence). This CDR3 spans 16 amino acids. The CDR3 sequence: CASKAGQGANTGELFF.